The clone carrying this T cell receptor (beta chain) turned up a few times. The data were taken from a study of T-cell memory formation after mild COVID-19. A 5'RACE reaction primed in the constant segment made cDNA libraries of TCR alpha and TCR beta, and these carried sample barcodes and UMIs. In TCRdb, the 5' RACE reads were re-called with MiXCR into one record per CDR3 protein. Of 500,000 to 600,000 distinct CDR3 sequences listed, more than 15% were seen once; the top ten hold 12%. Trimming took 5 bases from V and 3 from J; bases not matched to a gene: 6. Germline values: CDR1 MDHEN, CDR2 SYDVKM. The CDR3 length is 15 residues.

This rearrangement joins TRBV28 to TRBJ2-5; 10 bases are shared with TRBD1. Sequencing was performed on PBMCs or a T cell subset sorted from them (not recorded which). The clonotype was recovered from an adult woman who had mild COVID-19 (a few samples of this study predate the infection). Cell type and time point are not known. CDR3 DNA: TGTGCCAGCAGTCCTGGAGGGACAGGGGAAGAGACCCAGTACTTC. It specifies CASSPGGTGEETQYF.